This is a list of T cell receptor beta chains from one sample in a study of molecular identifiers for immune sequencing clone quantification. Using its own MiXCR run on the PCR reads, TCRdb lists one record per CDR3 protein. The repertoire holds about 97,000 distinct CDR3 sequences, with more than 20% as singletons. Sequenced: naive CD8+ T cells from blood, with Jurkat cell RNA spiked in. These receptors all stem from a human donor in good health. Some libraries in this study had Jurkat cell RNA spiked in. The CDR3 runs from the conserved cysteine through the conserved F or W. D genes are given only for firm matches. Expanded clones are given a class, and other clones once, few, many or no size at all.

CDR3 length,J gene,clone size,V gene,D gene,CDR3 protein,CDR3 DNA
16,TRBJ2-3,many,TRBV15,TRBD2,CATSRDGRGVADTQYF,TGTGCCACCAGCAGAGATGGGCGGGGGGTTGCAGATACGCAGTATTTT
13,TRBJ1-1,.,TRBV6-4,.,CASRDTLNTEAFF,TGTGCCAGTAGGGACACCTTGAACACTGAAGCTTTCTTT
15,TRBJ2-2,.,TRBV5-3,.,CASSFWGTSTGELFF,TGTGCCAGCAGCTTTTGGGGTACTAGCACCGGGGAGCTGTTTTTT
14,TRBJ1-5,many,TRBV28,.,CASSPERLGQPQHF,TGTGCCAGCAGTCCCGAACGCTTGGGTCAGCCCCAGCATTTT
14,TRBJ2-1,many,TRBV30,TRBD2,CAWNVGTTYNEQFF,TGTGCCTGGAATGTCGGGACTACTTACAATGAGCAGTTCTTC
13,TRBJ1-1,few,TRBV6-2/TRBV6-3,.,CASQIAMNTEAFF,TGTGCCAGCCAGATAGCTATGAACACTGAAGCTTTCTTT
15,TRBJ2-6,many,TRBV19,.,CASSIVSSGANVLTF,TGTGCCAGTAGTATCGTTAGTTCTGGGGCCAACGTCCTGACTTTC
13,TRBJ1-1,many,TRBV6-5,.,CASSYPMGAEAFF,TGTGCCAGCAGTTATCCCATGGGGGCCGAAGCTTTCTTT
15,TRBJ2-7,many,TRBV10-1,TRBD2,CASHGEAGDCYEQYF,TGCGCCTCCCACGGGGAGGCGGGGGACTGTTACGAGCAGTACTTC
14,TRBJ2-2,few,TRBV3-2,.,CASSQETGAGELFF,TGTGCCAGCAGCCAAGAAACTGGGGCCGGGGAGCTGTTTTTT
15,TRBJ2-5,many,TRBV6-5,.,CASRPETDLQETQYF,TGTGCCAGCAGGCCGGAGACAGACCTCCAAGAGACCCAGTACTTC
13,TRBJ2-7,many,TRBV30,.,CAWSVDPGWEQYF,TGTGCCTGGAGTGTAGACCCAGGATGGGAGCAGTACTTC
14,TRBJ1-2,.,TRBV9,.,CASSLDVGDYGYTF,TGTGCCAGCAGCCTAGATGTCGGGGACTATGGCTACACCTTC
14,TRBJ2-7,.,TRBV5-1,.,CASSLDAGSYEQYF,TGCGCCAGCAGCTTGGACGCGGGATCCTACGAGCAGTACTTC
15,TRBJ2-7,many,TRBV30,.,CAWSVGPTQAYEQYF,TGTGCCTGGAGTGTGGGGCCAACTCAGGCCTACGAGCAGTACTTC
13,TRBJ2-7,many,TRBV5-4,.,CASRAGQNYEQYF,TGTGCCAGCAGGGCCGGACAGAACTACGAGCAGTACTTC
14,TRBJ1-2,many,TRBV27,TRBD1,CASSLGQGAGGYTF,TGTGCCAGCAGTTTGGGACAGGGGGCCGGAGGCTACACCTTC
11,TRBJ2-7,many,TRBV6-5,.,CASSQEDEQYF,TGTGCCAGCAGCCAGGAGGACGAGCAGTACTTC
13,TRBJ1-5,many,TRBV28,.,CASTLLGGEPQHF,TGTGCCAGCACCCTATTAGGAGGGGAGCCCCAGCATTTT
16,TRBJ2-3,.,TRBV7-2,.,CASSNIGGGAPDTQYF,TGTGCCAGCAGCAATATAGGTGGGGGGGCCCCAGATACGCAGTATTTT
13,TRBJ2-6,.,TRBV27,.,CASSLFPSNVLTF,TGTGCCAGCAGTTTATTCCCCTCCAACGTCCTGACTTTC
15,TRBJ2-7,.,TRBV6-1,.,CASSEKSGWFYEQYF,TGTGCCAGCAGTGAAAAGTCAGGGTGGTTCTACGAGCAGTACTTC
14,TRBJ1-1,many,TRBV27,.,CASSPRGGYTEAFF,TGTGCCAGCAGCCCAAGAGGGGGGTACACTGAAGCTTTCTTT
15,TRBJ2-3,many,TRBV20-1,TRBD1,CSAAGRQGDTDTQYF,TGCAGTGCCGCCGGGAGACAGGGGGACACAGATACGCAGTATTTT
14,TRBJ2-7,.,TRBV4-1,.,CASSPDSYSYAQYF,TGCGCCAGCAGCCCAGATTCCTATTCCTACGCGCAGTACTTC
16,TRBJ2-3,many,TRBV29-1,.,CSVEGQVLLGTDTQYF,TGCAGCGTTGAAGGTCAGGTGCTTCTCGGCACAGATACGCAGTATTTT
19,TRBJ2-3,many,TRBV3-1,.,CASSQDKMGGAMAEDTQYF,TGTGCCAGCAGCCAAGATAAGATGGGCGGGGCAATGGCGGAAGATACGCAGTATTTT
15,TRBJ2-3,.,TRBV10-1,.,CASSESRLSTDTQYF,TGCGCCAGCAGTGAGTCCCGACTCAGCACAGATACGCAGTATTTT
16,TRBJ2-1,.,TRBV5-1,TRBD2,CASSLAPSGGADEQFF,TGCGCCAGCAGCTTGGCCCCTAGCGGGGGGGCCGATGAGCAGTTCTTC
12,TRBJ2-7,few,TRBV12-3/TRBV12-4,.,CASSLSIHEQCF,TGTGCCAGCAGTTTAAGTATCCACGAGCAGTGCTTC
15,TRBJ2-2,few,TRBV6-2/TRBV6-3,TRBD1,CASSSGTGLGGELFF,TGTGCCAGCAGTTCCGGGACAGGGCTGGGCGGGGAGCTGTTTTTT
13,TRBJ2-7,many,TRBV28,TRBD2,CASSWLAGFEQYF,TGTGCCAGCAGTTGGCTAGCGGGCTTCGAGCAGTACTTC
14,TRBJ2-7,many,TRBV11-2,TRBD1,CASSFGTGLHEQYF,TGTGCCAGCAGCTTTGGGACAGGGTTGCACGAGCAGTACTTC
14,TRBJ2-3,many,TRBV12-3/TRBV12-4,TRBD2,CASSPSGRTDTQYF,TGTGCCAGCAGTCCTAGCGGCCGCACAGATACGCAGTATTTT
14,TRBJ1-2,.,TRBV7-6,TRBD1,CASSPRDSNYGYTF,TGTGCCAGCAGCCCGAGGGACAGCAACTATGGCTACACCTTC
14,TRBJ1-1,few,TRBV7-6,.,CASSLEAVHTEAFF,TGTGCCAGCAGCTTAGAGGCAGTTCACACTGAAGCTTTCTTT
17,TRBJ2-3,many,TRBV7-9,.,CASSLPLSRGVTDTQYF,TGTGCCAGCAGCTTGCCTCTCTCGCGGGGAGTCACAGATACGCAGTATTTT
23,TRBJ1-2,.,TRBV20-1,TRBD1,CSARDLSGSGDRDRGGVNYGYTF,TGCAGTGCTAGAGATCTTTCCGGTTCAGGAGACCGGGACAGGGGGGGAGTAAACTATGGCTACACCTTC
15,TRBJ2-7,many,TRBV23-1,TRBD2,CASSRGTSGKYEQYF,TGCGCCAGCAGTCGCGGGACTAGCGGAAAATACGAGCAGTACTTC
13,TRBJ2-3,many,TRBV27,.,CASSPISGDTQYF,TGTGCCAGCAGTCCGATTTCCGGTGATACGCAGTATTTT
11,TRBJ2-1,.,TRBV25-1,.,CASIGVNEQFF,TGTGCCAGCATCGGTGTTAATGAGCAGTTCTTC
14,TRBJ2-5,many,TRBV7-9,.,CASSSTRVPETQYF,TGTGCCAGCAGCTCGACCCGGGTCCCGGAGACCCAGTACTTC
11,TRBJ2-1,few,TRBV28,.,CAIRAYNEQFF,TGTGCCATTCGGGCATACAATGAGCAGTTCTTC
15,TRBJ2-7,once,TRBV4-1,.,CASSPVQGGSYEQYF,TGCGCCAGCAGCCCAGTACAAGGGGGATCCTACGAGCAGTACTTC
16,TRBJ2-5,few,TRBV7-9,TRBD2,CALDIGGRRYQETQYF,TGTGCCCTAGACATCGGCGGGAGAAGGTACCAAGAGACCCAGTACTTC
17,TRBJ2-2,many,TRBV27,.,CASSPTGEGLVTGELFF,TGTGCCAGCAGCCCTACGGGCGAGGGACTTGTGACCGGGGAGCTGTTTTTT
17,TRBJ2-3,many,TRBV29-1,TRBD2,CSVDGLAGGTSTDTQYF,TGCAGCGTTGACGGGCTAGCGGGGGGGACTAGCACAGATACGCAGTATTTT
16,TRBJ2-7,few,TRBV3-1,TRBD2,CASSPRGGSGGYEQYF,TGTGCCAGCAGCCCACGGGGGGGTAGCGGAGGATACGAGCAGTACTTC
15,TRBJ2-7,many,TRBV6-2/TRBV6-3,TRBD1,CASRPDRGRPYEQYF,TGTGCCAGCAGACCCGACAGGGGGCGTCCGTACGAGCAGTACTTC
16,TRBJ2-3,many,TRBV2,TRBD2,CASSARASGVLDTQYF,TGTGCCAGCAGTGCACGGGCTAGCGGGGTTCTAGATACGCAGTATTTT
16,TRBJ1-1,many,TRBV15,.,CATSRFSWGAGTEAFF,TGTGCCACCAGCAGATTTTCATGGGGCGCAGGGACTGAAGCTTTCTTT
14,TRBJ1-5,many,TRBV3-1,.,CASSQGPDNQPQHF,TGTGCCAGCAGCCAAGGGCCTGACAATCAGCCCCAGCATTTT
15,TRBJ2-5,many,TRBV4-3,.,CASSQVMWGAEAQYF,TGCGCCAGCAGCCAAGTAATGTGGGGGGCCGAGGCCCAGTACTTC
15,TRBJ2-3,many,TRBV5-1,TRBD2,CASSLGAGGPDTQYF,TGCGCCAGCAGCTTGGGAGCGGGAGGGCCAGATACGCAGTATTTT
16,TRBJ2-2,many,TRBV28,TRBD1,CASSFVGTGRTGELFF,TGTGCCAGCAGTTTCGTTGGGACAGGGAGGACCGGGGAGCTGTTTTTT
13,TRBJ2-3,.,TRBV12-5,.,CASGFGDTDTQYF,TGTGCTAGTGGTTTTGGGGACACAGATACGCAGTATTTT
13,TRBJ2-7,many,TRBV20-1,.,CSASWDTDYEQYF,TGCAGTGCTAGTTGGGACACCGACTACGAGCAGTACTTC